The rows below give T cell receptor beta chains drawn from one sample of a study of blood T cells in healthy people across ages. TCRdb itself ran the 5' RACE reads through MiXCR, one entry per CDR3 protein. This table holds 700,000 or so distinct CDR3 sequences, 40% to 45% found once. Sequenced input: blood. The receptors originated from a man older than 75 in good health. The CDR3 runs from the conserved cysteine through the conserved F or W.

TRBJ2-5,17,TRBV4-3,CASSQDRASGVEETQYF
TRBJ2-6,18,TRBV24-1,CATSVGGQGPPGANVLTF
.,13,TRBV29-1,CSAAEGSYNEQYF
TRBJ2-4,17,TRBV3-1,CASSRQTGTSDGNIQYF
TRBJ2-5,18,TRBV9,CASSPVGSSGRNQETQYF
TRBJ2-2,15,TRBV7-2,CASSATSGRSGELFF
TRBJ2-5,13,TRBV15,CATSRGGTGDGYF
TRBJ1-6,14,TRBV27,CASSVTLYNSPLHF
TRBJ2-2,13,TRBV4-3,CASSVNVFGELFF
TRBJ2-5,15,TRBV6-2/TRBV6-3,CASSYWSSQQETQYF
TRBJ2-3,15,TRBV6-5,CASKVRAGITDTQYF
TRBJ2-1,15,TRBV2,CASSDLAGKGNEQFF
TRBJ1-1,13,TRBV10-3,CAISERTQAEAFF
TRBJ2-1,15,TRBV5-1,CASSYPGQGINEQFF
TRBJ2-7,13,TRBV29-1,CSGGLAISYEQYF
TRBJ2-7,15,TRBV25-1,CASSDLGGPSDEQYF
TRBJ1-1,15,TRBV4-3,CASSQVNRGVTEAFF
TRBJ2-1,14,TRBV24-1,CATSVGGSYNEQFF
TRBJ2-7,14,TRBV7-9,CASSWTGGAYEQYF
TRBJ2-1,16,TRBV27,CASSLERANVYNEQFF
TRBJ1-1,16,TRBV5-1,CASSLATGNMNTEAFF
TRBJ2-3,17,TRBV7-2,CASSLFAGDTGTDTQYF
TRBJ1-4,15,TRBV2,CASSEDPGANEKLFF
TRBJ1-1,12,TRBV20-1,CSASPPGRGAFF
TRBJ2-1,20,TRBV25-1,CASSEYARGLTSGNDNEQFF
TRBJ1-2,13,TRBV7-9,CASVPGIFNGYTF
TRBJ2-2,18,TRBV18,CASSPSASGATGTGELFF
TRBJ1-1,11,TRBV3-1,CATRTGRNAFF
TRBJ1-2,16,TRBV25-1,CASSQVGVLGNYGYTF
TRBJ1-1,14,TRBV5-1,CASSLGAGNTEAFF
TRBJ1-4,14,TRBV20-1,CSASVGQGGEKLFF
TRBJ2-7,20,TRBV7-8,CASSLASPGLAGESSYEQYF
TRBJ2-7,15,TRBV28,CASSLIAGSAYEQYF
TRBJ2-1,15,TRBV7-2,CASSLASGSFNEQFF
TRBJ2-3,17,TRBV27,CASSAGTSGNVADTQYF
TRBJ2-6,15,TRBV2,CASKMEHSGANVLTF
.,16,TRBV24-1,CATSLKGQLLSYEQYF